This TCR beta chain is drawn from a study of cytomegalovirus exposure and HLA in healthy donors. Study in general: There were over 350 genotyped donors. Of these, about 80% fell in the genetic ancestry cluster associated with self-reported Caucasian donors.

The germline gives CDR1 SGHTS, CDR2 YDEGEE. The CDR3 sequence is 15 residues long. V lost 4 bases and J lost 3; bases outside the gene matches: 4. Findings and limits, study-wide: Several V segments, TRBV6-2 and TRBV6-3 among them, could not be told apart and were dropped.

The PCR was carried out with 60 Vbeta primers and 13 Jbeta primers. The protocol was immunoSEQ multiplex PCR, while the TCRdb copy is restricted to in-frame clones and leaves out a portion. The data show 170,000 or so clones, about four fifths seen once. The donors comprised healthy bone marrow donors. Comments on this clone: What it binds is not known.

The rearrangement uses TRBV5-8 and TRBJ2-3; TRBD2 matches 11 bases. The sequence was collected from a boy between 2 and 10 years old in good health and CMV-seronegative. What was sequenced was PBMCs. The CDR3 loop is CASSPTSGRTDTQYF. The DNA of the CDR3 is TGTGCCAGCAGCCCTACTAGCGGGAGAACAGATACGCAGTATTTT.